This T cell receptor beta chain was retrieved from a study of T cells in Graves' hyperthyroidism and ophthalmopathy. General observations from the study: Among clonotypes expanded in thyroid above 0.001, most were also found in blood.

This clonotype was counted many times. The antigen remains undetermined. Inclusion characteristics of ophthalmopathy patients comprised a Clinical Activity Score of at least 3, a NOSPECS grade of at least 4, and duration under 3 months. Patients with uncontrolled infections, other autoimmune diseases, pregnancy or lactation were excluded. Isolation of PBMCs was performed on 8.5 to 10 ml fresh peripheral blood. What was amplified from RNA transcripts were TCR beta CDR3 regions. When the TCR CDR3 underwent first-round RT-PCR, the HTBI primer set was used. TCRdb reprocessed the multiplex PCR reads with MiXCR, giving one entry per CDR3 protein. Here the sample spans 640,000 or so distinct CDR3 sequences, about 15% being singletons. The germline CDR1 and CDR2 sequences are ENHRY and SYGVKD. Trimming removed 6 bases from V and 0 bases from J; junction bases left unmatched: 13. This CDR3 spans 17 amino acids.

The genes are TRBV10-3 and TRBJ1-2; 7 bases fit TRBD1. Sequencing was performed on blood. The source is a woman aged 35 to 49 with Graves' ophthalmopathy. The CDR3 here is CAISSTGPSNTNYGYTF. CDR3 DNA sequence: TGTGCCATCAGCTCGACAGGGCCTTCGAATACTAACTATGGCTACACCTTC.